This T cell receptor (beta chain) was identified during a study of PD-L1 blockade in urothelial cancer. Study context: Blood samples had a median of approximately 150,000 T cells.

V lost 5 bases and J 5 bases, leaving 3 bases between the germline ends. This CDR3 contains 11 residues. Germline values: CDR1 SGHAT, CDR2 FQNNGV. A few counts support this clone. Each PCR reaction had synthetic TCR analog templates spiked into it. Here immunoSEQ multiplex PCR was the method, and the copy in TCRdb shows in-frame clones only, minus some. The sample has about 21,000 clones, around 87% seen once. The input for sequencing was PBMCs, taken around atezolizumab (anti-PD-L1) treatment. The receptor was derived from a woman in her sixties with urothelial cancer. The chain couples TRBV11-2 to TRBJ1-4; D is ambiguous. The CDR3 reads CASSRNEKLFF. The CDR3 nucleotides are TGTGCCAGCAGCCGGAATGAAAAACTGTTTTTT.